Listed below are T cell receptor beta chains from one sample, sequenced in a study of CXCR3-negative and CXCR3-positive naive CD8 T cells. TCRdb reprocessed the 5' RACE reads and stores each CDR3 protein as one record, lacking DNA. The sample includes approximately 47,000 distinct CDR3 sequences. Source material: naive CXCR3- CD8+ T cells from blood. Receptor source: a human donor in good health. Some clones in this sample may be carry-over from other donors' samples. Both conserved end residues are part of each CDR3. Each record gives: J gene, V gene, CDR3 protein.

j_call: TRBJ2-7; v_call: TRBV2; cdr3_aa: CASSEAPAAYEQYF
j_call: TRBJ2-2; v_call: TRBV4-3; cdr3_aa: CASSREIAGRLNTGELFF
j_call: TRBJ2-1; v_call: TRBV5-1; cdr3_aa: CASSLSGGYGSYNEQFF
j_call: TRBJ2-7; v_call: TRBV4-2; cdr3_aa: CASGAGGSYEQYF
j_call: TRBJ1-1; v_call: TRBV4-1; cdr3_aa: CASSQEDTEAFF
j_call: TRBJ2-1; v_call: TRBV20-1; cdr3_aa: CSASPGLRNEQFF
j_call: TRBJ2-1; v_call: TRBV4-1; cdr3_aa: CASSQDPSTDEQFF
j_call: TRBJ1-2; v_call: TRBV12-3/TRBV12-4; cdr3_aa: CASSLTPGRAGNSLDGYTF
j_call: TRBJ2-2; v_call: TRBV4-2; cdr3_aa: CASSHGEYSLAGELFF
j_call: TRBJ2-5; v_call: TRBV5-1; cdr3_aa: CASSLGDNSYQETQYF
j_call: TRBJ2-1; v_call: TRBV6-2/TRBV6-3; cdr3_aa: CASSPFSSPYNEQFF
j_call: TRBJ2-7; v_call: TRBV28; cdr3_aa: CASSWGSVTPSYEQYF
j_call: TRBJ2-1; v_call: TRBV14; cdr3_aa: CASRTSGSGTLGPFF
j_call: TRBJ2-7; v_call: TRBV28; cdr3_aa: CASSPLGGGSYEQYF
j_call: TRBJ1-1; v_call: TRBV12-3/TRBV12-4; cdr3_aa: CASSPRPLEAFF
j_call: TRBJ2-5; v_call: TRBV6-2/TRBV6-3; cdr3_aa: CASSYGVEETQYF
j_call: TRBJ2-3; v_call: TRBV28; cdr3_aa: CASREMTGRADTQYF
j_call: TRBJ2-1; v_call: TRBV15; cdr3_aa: CATSRGTQRRAYNEQFF
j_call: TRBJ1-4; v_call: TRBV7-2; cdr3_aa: CASSPFAQTNEKLFF
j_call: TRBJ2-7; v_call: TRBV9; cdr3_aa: CASSADRGHAHEQYF
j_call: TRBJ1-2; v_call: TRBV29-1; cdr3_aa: CSVPLTGEGVSYGYTF
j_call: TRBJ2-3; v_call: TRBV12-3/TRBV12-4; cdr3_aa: CASSPLPRDALTDTQYF
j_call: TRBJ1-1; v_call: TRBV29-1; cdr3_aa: CSAQRTDTEAFF
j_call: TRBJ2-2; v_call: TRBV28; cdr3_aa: CASSHFPGELFF
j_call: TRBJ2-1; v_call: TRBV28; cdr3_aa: CASSPSRNSDPPFF
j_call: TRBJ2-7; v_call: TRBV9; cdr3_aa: CASRDPVSYEQYF
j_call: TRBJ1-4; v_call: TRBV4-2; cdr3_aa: CASSQEGGQGHEKLFF
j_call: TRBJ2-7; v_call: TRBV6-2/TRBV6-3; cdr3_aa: CASSYGSGRPPGEQYF
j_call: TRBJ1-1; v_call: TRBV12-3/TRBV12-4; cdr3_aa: CASSLLVNTEAFF
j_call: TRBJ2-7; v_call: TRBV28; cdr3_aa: CASSHGTGLPYEQYF
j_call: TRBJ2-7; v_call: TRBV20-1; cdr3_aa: CSARDKTPEQYF
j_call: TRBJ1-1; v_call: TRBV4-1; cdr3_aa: CASSQGVNTEAFF